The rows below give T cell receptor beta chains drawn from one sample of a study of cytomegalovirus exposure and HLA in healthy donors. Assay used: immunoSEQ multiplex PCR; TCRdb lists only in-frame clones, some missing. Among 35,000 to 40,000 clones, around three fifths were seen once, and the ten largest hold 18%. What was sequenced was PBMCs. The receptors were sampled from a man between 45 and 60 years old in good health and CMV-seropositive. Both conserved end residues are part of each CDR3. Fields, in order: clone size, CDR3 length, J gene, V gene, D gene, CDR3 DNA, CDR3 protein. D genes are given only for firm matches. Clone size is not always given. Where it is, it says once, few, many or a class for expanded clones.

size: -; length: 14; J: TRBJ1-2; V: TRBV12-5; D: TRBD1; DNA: TGTGCTAGTGGTTGGGACAGCTTACTCTATGGCTACACCTTC; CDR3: CASGWDSLLYGYTF
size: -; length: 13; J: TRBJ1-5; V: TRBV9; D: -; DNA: TGTGCCAGCAGCGGAACAGGGAGACAGCCCCAGCATTTT; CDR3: CASSGTGRQPQHF
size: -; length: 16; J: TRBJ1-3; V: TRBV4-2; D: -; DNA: TGTGCCAGCAGCCAAGTACCGGGAGCCTCTGGAAACACCATATATTTT; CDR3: CASSQVPGASGNTIYF
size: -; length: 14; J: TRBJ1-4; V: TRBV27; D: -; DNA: TGTGCCAGCAGTTTTGTAGGGGGTGACGAAAAACTGTTTTTT; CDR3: CASSFVGGDEKLFF
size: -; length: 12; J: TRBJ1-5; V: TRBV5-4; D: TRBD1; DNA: TGTGCCAGCAGCTTGGAGACAGGGCTCCAGCATTTT; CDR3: CASSLETGLQHF
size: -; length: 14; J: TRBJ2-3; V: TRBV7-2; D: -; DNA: TGTGCCAGCAGCTTTGGACAGTATCTAGATACGCAGTATTTT; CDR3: CASSFGQYLDTQYF
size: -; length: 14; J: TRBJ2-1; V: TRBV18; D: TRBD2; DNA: TGTGCCAGCTCACCAGGCGATAGCGGGGGGCCGGAGTTCTTC; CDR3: CASSPGDSGGPEFF
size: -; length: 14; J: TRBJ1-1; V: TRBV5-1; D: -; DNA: TGCGCCAGCAGCTTGGATGGGCTCAGGACTGAAGCTTTCTTT; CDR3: CASSLDGLRTEAFF
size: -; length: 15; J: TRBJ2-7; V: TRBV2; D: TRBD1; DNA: TGTGCCAGCAATGAAAGGGACAGGGGGAGGTACGAGCAGTACTTC; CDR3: CASNERDRGRYEQYF
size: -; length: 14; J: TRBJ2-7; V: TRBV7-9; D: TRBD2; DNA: TGTGCCAGCAGCCAGAGCGGGACCTCCTACGAGCAGTACTTC; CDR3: CASSQSGTSYEQYF
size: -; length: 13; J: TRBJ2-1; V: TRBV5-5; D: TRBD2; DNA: TGTGCCAGCAGCTTTAGCGGGGACTACGGGCAGTTCTTC; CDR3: CASSFSGDYGQFF
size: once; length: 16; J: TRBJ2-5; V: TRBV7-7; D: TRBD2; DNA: TGTGCCAGCAGCAGGGGACTAGCGGGGACACAAGAGACCCAGTACTTC; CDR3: CASSRGLAGTQETQYF
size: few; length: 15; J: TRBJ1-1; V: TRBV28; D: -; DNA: TGTGCCAGCAGTTTCTCACCAGACATGAACACTGAAGCTTTCTTT; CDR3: CASSFSPDMNTEAFF
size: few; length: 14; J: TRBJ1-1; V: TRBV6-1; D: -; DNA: TGTGCCAGCAGTGAAGGGACAAGGGGCACTGAAGCTTTCTTT; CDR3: CASSEGTRGTEAFF
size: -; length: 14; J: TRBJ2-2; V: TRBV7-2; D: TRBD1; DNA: TGTGCCAGCAGCCTCAGGGACAGCACCGGGGAGCTGTTTTTT; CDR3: CASSLRDSTGELFF
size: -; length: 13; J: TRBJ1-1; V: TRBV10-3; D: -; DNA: TGTGTCATCAGGAGGGAAGGGAACACTGAAGCTTTCTTT; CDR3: CVIRREGNTEAFF
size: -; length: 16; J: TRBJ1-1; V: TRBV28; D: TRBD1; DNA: TGTGCCAGCAGTTCAGGACAGGGGGGACGGCACACTGAAGCTTTCTTT; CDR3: CASSSGQGGRHTEAFF
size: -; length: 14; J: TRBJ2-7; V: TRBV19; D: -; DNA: TGTGCCAGTAGTATAGATAAAAACAGGTACGAGCAGTACTTC; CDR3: CASSIDKNRYEQYF
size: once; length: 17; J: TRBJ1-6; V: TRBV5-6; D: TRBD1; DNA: TGTGCCAGCAGCTTCGGGACAGGGGGTAGGGGTAATTCACCCCTCCACTTT; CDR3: CASSFGTGGRGNSPLHF
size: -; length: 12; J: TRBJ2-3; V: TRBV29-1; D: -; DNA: TGCAGCTTCGGACATGGGGCAGATACGCAGTATTTT; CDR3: CSFGHGADTQYF
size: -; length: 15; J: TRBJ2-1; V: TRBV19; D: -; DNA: TGTGCCAGTAGTATTACCTCGGGAACTTACAATGAGCAGTTCTTC; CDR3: CASSITSGTYNEQFF
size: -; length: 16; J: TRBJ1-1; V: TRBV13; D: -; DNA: TGTGCCAGCAGCTTATTTTTTCAGGGGCAGAACACTGAAGCTTTCTTT; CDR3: CASSLFFQGQNTEAFF
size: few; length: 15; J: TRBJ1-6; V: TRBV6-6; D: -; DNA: TGTGCCAGCAGTTACCCTACAGACGGTAATTCACCCCTCCACTTT; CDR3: CASSYPTDGNSPLHF
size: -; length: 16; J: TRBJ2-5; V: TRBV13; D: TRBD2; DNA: TGTGCCAGCAGCTCCCAACTAGCGGGGCGTGTGGAGACCCAGTACTTC; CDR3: CASSSQLAGRVETQYF
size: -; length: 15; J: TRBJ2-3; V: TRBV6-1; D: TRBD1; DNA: TGTGCCATTCATTCCGGACAGGGGGCGTCCGATACGCAGTATTTT; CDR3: CAIHSGQGASDTQYF
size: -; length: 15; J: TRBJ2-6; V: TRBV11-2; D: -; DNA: TGTGCCAGCAGCCTAGGAAGCTCTGGGGCCAACGCCCTGACTTTC; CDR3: CASSLGSSGANALTF
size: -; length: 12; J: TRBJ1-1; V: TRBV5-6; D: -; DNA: TGTGCCAGCAGGATGGCAGGGTTTGAAGCTTTCTTT; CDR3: CASRMAGFEAFF
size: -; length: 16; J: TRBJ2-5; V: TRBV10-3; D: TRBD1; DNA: TGTGCCATCAGGGACCCGAGGACAGGAAACCAAGAGACCCAGTACTTC; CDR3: CAIRDPRTGNQETQYF
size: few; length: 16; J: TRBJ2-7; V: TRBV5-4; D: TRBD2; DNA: TGTGCCAGCAGCTCCCCGACTAGCGGGGGTTTATACGAGCAGTACTTC; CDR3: CASSSPTSGGLYEQYF
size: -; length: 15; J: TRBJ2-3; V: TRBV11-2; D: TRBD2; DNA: TGTGCCAGCAGCACGCCGGGACTAGCGGGGGATACGCAGTATTTT; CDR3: CASSTPGLAGDTQYF
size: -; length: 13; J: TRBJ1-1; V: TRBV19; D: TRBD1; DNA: TGTGCCAGTAGCGCAGGGGGACAAACTGAAGCTTTCTTT; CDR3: CASSAGGQTEAFF
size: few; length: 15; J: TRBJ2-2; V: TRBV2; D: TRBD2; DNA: TGTGCCAGCAAAGAAGCGGGGGGATACACCGGGGAGCTGTTTTTT; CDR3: CASKEAGGYTGELFF
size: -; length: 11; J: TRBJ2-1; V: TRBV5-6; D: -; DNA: TGTGCCAGCAGCGTCTTAGATGAGCAGTTCTTC; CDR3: CASSVLDEQFF
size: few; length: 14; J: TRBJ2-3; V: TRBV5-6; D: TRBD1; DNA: TGTGCCAGCAGCTGGTCAGGGGGCGCAGATACGCAGTATTTT; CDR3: CASSWSGGADTQYF
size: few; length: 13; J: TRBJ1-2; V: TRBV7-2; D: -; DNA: TGTGCCAGCAGCTCCACCGTAAGCAGGGGCTACACCTTC; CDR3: CASSSTVSRGYTF
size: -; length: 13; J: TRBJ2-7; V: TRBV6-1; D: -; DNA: TGTGCCAGCAGTCGGGGGAGCTCCTACGAGCAGTACTTC; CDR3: CASSRGSSYEQYF
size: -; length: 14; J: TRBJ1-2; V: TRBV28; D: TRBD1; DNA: TGTGCCAGCAGTTCGGGACAGGTTAACTATGGCTACACCTTC; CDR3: CASSSGQVNYGYTF
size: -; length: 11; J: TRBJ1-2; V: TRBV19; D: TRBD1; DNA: TGTGCCAGTAGTATGCGGGGACAGACCTCCTTC; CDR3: CASSMRGQTSF
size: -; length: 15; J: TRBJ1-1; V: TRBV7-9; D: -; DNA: TGTGCCAGCAGATGTCGGGTGGGAGGGGGCACTGAAGCTTTCTTT; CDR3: CASRCRVGGGTEAFF
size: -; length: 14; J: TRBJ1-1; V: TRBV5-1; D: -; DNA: TGCGCCAGCAAGTACACTAATCTGAACACTGAAGCTTTCTTT; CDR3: CASKYTNLNTEAFF
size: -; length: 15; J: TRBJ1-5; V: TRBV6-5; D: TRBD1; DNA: TGTGCCAGCAGTCCGCGACAGGGGTACAATCAGCCCCAGCATTTT; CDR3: CASSPRQGYNQPQHF
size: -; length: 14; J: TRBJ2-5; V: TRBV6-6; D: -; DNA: TGTGCCAGCAGTTACAGCCCTGGGGGGTCGACCCAGTACTTC; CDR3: CASSYSPGGSTQYF
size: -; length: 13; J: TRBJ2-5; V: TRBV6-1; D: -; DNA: TGTGCCATCACCAACGACGGGAAAGAGACCCAGTACTTC; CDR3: CAITNDGKETQYF
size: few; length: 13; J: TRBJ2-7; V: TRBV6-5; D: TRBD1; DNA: TGTGCCAGCAGCCGCGGACAGGCCTACGAGCAGTACTTC; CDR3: CASSRGQAYEQYF